Reported below is one TCR beta chain. This specimen comes from a study of control samples from healthy donors and cancer patients. The protocol was immunoSEQ multiplex PCR, while the TCRdb copy is restricted to in-frame clones and leaves out a portion. The data hold under 85,000 clones, with around 90% observed a single time. Germline V gene sequence: CDR1 LNHNV, CDR2 YYDKDF (reference sequence). The CDR3 covers 18 residues. V lost 0 bases, J lost 9 bases, and 14 bases stayed unmatched. The V gene is TRBV15, the J gene TRBJ2-1; TRBD2 matches 10 bases. The TCR sequence derives from a man between 60 and 75 years old with colorectal cancer. The sample comprised PBMCs. The CDR3 DNA is TGTGCCACCAGCAGAGATGAGGCCTTAACTAGCGGGGTGGTTGAGCAGTTCTTC. It is translated as CATSRDEALTSGVVEQFF.